What follows are 7 T cell receptor beta chains derived from one specimen sequenced in a study of response to subunit inactivated influenza vaccine. TCRdb re-called the RT-PCR reads through MiXCR, storing one row per CDR3 protein. In the table there are under 750,000 distinct CDR3 sequences, 12% of which are singletons. The sequences come from PBMCs from blood, collected on the day of vaccination. The receptors shown here come from a man in his forties or fifties who received an inactivated influenza vaccine.

The V and J genes are TRBV4-3 and TRBJ2-2; D remains ambiguous. Germline CDR1 and CDR2: LGHNA and YSLEER. V lost 0 bases and J 5 bases, leaving 16 bases between the germline ends. This CDR3 is built from 17 residues. This chain's CDR3 is CASSQEYRALGTGELFF. The CDR3, as DNA: TGCGCCAGCAGCCAAGAGTATCGGGCCCTCGGGACCGGGGAGCTGTTTTTT.

This clonotype was seen a few times. J is TRBJ2-3 and V is TRBV11-2; TRBD1 is a possible D gene (6 bases). From germline, CDR1 is SGHAT and CDR2 FQNNGV. Trimming removed 4 bases at V and 3 bases at J, with 23 bases between. The CDR3 consists of 18 residues. CDR3 DNA sequence: TGTGCCAGCAGCTCGTCCTCAGAGGGGGTGATAAGAACAGATACGCAGTATTTT. It specifies CASSSSSEGVIRTDTQYF.

The rearrangement links TRBV20-1 to TRBJ1-1, with TRBD1 matching 10 bases. This CDR3 is 13 amino acids long. V lost 6 bases and J lost 12; bases outside the gene matches: 13. CDR1 and CDR2 (germline): DFQATT, SNEGSKA (reference sequence). CDR3 protein: CSAELTGGARSFF. The CDR3, as DNA: TGCAGTGCGGAACTGACAGGGGGCGCGAGGTCTTTCTTT.

Points on this clonotype: At one end, the junction sequence differs from germline, possibly due to a read error. V gene TRBV7-7 combines with J gene TRBJ1-2, with D perhaps TRBD1 (5 bases). The germline CDR1 and CDR2 sequences are SSHAT and FNYEAQ (reference sequence). CDR3 length: 18 amino acids. The CDR3 DNA sequence: TGTGCTAGCAGCTTAGGAAGGGACGGAGCACGATCTAACTATGGCTACACCTTC. This translates into CASSLGRDGARSNYGYTF. Full variable domain (missing parts from reference TRBV7-7 and TRBJ1-2): GAGVSQSPRYKVTKRGQDVTLRCDPISSHATLYWYQQALGQGPEFLTYFNYEAQPDKSGLPSDRFSAERPEGSISTLTIQRTEQRDSAMYRCASSLGRDGARSNYGYTFGSGTRLTVV.

In this sample, this clonotype turned up a few times. The chain joins TRBV7-9 to TRBJ2-3; D may be TRBD1 (5 bases). This CDR3 comprises 15 residues. Trimming cost V 6 bases and J 0 bases, with 13 bases left between them. From germline, CDR1 is SEHNR and CDR2 FQNEAQ (reference sequence). This CDR3 is CASSWGRRSTDTQYF. The CDR3 DNA is TGTGCCAGCAGTTGGGGCAGGAGAAGCACAGATACGCAGTATTTT. The full variable domain, rest sourced from reference TRBV7-9 and TRBJ2-3, is DTGVSQNPRHKITKRGQNVTFRCDPISEHNRLYWYRQTLGQGPEFLTYFQNEAQLEKSRLLSDRFSAERPKGSFSTLEIQRTEQGDSAMYLCASSWGRRSTDTQYFGPGTRLTVL.

The chain employs TRBV15 and TRBJ1-5; 8 bases line up with TRBD1. There are 16 residues in the CDR3. Trimming at V came to 5 bases and at J to 6 bases, leaving 12 bases not matched to a gene. The V gene's germline CDR1 is LNHNV and CDR2 YYDKDF (reference sequence). CDR3 sequence (DNA): TGTGCCACCAGCTACGAGATCGGACAGGGAATTCAGCCCCAGCATTTT. This sequence encodes CATSYEIGQGIQPQHF.

The chain recombines TRBV7-9 with TRBJ2-3, with D hard to call. V was shortened by 5 bases and J by 1 base, with 13 bases between the two germline ends. This CDR3 is 15 amino acids long. Looked up from germline, CDR1 is SEHNR and CDR2 is FQNEAQ (reference sequence). The CDR3 loop is CASSRPGMGTDTQYF. The CDR3 DNA sequence: TGTGCCAGCAGCCGCCCGGGTATGGGCACAGATACGCAGTATTTT.